This paragraph covers one T cell receptor beta chain sequence. The sample originates from a study of blood T cell repertoires in COVID-19. The overall study: Nucleic acid was either cDNA or gDNA, and it came from T cells, B-cell-depleted T cells, or PBMCs.

The CDR3 length is 15 residues. Trimming took 5 bases from V and 3 from J; bases not matched to a gene: 7. The germline CDR1 and CDR2 sequences are LNHDA and SQIVND (reference sequence). Repertoires were generated with immunoSEQ multiplex PCR, while TCRdb's copy carries only in-frame clones and drops some. The sample comprises 140,000 to 150,000 clones, 70% to 90% of which are singletons, and approximately 1.2% rests with the top ten. The origin of this receptor is a woman aged 25 to 39 with acute COVID-19. The chain couples TRBV19 to TRBJ1-5, with TRBD1 matching 7 bases. Sequenced: PBMCs or T cells enriched from blood (not recorded which). In DNA, the CDR3 is TGTGCCAGTAGTTCGGTGACAGGGAACAATCAGCCCCAGCATTTT. Its protein product is CASSSVTGNNQPQHF.